This TCR beta chain derives from a study of blood T cell repertoires in COVID-19. Whole-study context: The origin of the acute and convalescent COVID-19 samples was the United States, Italy and Spain. PBMCs, B-cell-depleted T cells, or T cells provided the cDNA or gDNA that made up the material.

This table comes from immunoSEQ multiplex PCR, and its TCRdb copy is limited to in-frame clones, with some not included. The repertoire has 85,000 to 100,000 clones, 90% of them found once; the top ten carry around 1.7%. The J segment lost 6 bases and the V segment lost 7 bases, leaving 6 bases of the junction unmatched. The CDR3 extends over 14 amino acids. Looked up from germline, CDR1 is KGHSH and CDR2 is LQKENI. The sequencing sample was made of peripheral blood. This clonotype originated in a man aged 55 to 69 with acute or convalescent COVID-19. The V call is TRBV18, the J call TRBJ1-4; 9 bases are a match to TRBD1. The CDR3 loop is CASCAGQGDEKLFF. As DNA, the CDR3 is TGTGCCAGCTGCGCGGGACAGGGCGATGAAAAACTGTTTTTT.